The clone carrying this T cell receptor (beta chain) was found a few times. This record comes from a study of blood T cell repertoires in COVID-19. On the study more broadly: COVID-19 samples from acute and convalescent phases originated in the United States, Italy and Spain. PBMCs, B-cell-depleted T cells, or T cells provided the cDNA or gDNA that made up the material.

Per the original data handling: Quantification of nucleated cells was approximated via reference gene primer amplification. Generated by immunoSEQ multiplex PCR, the TCRdb table keeps only in-frame clones and is missing some. The V and J calls and clone size were taken over from that table, and D and trimming were inferred from the DNA. Of approximately 54,000 clones detected, roughly four fifths appear once; the ten largest clones hold roughly 4.8%. Germline V gene data show CDR1 as MNHEY and CDR2 as SVGAGI. Trimming removed 5 bases at V and 0 bases at J, with 10 bases between. This CDR3 is 15 amino acids long.

Material for sequencing was peripheral blood. The sequence was collected from a woman aged 55-75 years with acute or convalescent COVID-19. The chain joins TRBV6-5 to TRBJ2-2; perhaps TRBD1 as D (5 bases). In DNA, the CDR3 is TGTGCCAGCAGTCACAGGAGAACGAACACCGGGGAGCTGTTTTTT. Protein: CASSHRRTNTGELFF.